Following are 12 T cell receptor beta chains from one sample sequenced in a study of T cells after posttransplantation cyclophosphamide (TCRdb year 2016). Reading the label with the study, this specimen's treatment or condition is: high-dose cyclophosphamide on days +3 and +4 as single-agent GVHD prophylaxis. PTCy patients received busulfan and fludarabine conditioning, a related or unrelated marrow graft, and cyclophosphamide on days +3 and +4. Libraries came from the immunoSEQ multiplex PCR assay. Entries here come from immuneACCESS through TCRdb and include only in-frame sequences with V and J called. Some clones fail to appear in such tables; in the studies checked, an unresolved V gene covers under half of the shortfall, and the cause of the remainder is unknown. The sample table holds 8,000 or so clones, of which roughly 90% were seen once. Of the sample, about 1.2% falls within the top ten clones.

The sequences come from CD4+ T cells sorted from blood, collected around 1,300 days after allogeneic stem cell transplant with posttransplant cyclophosphamide. Receptor source: a female patient between 50 and 60 years old who received an allogeneic stem cell transplant from a related donor, was CMV-positive, and had no GVHD. Following a transplant, some T cells may be graft donor cells, not patient cells.

The chain employs TRBV18 and TRBJ1-2; 9 bases are a match to TRBD1. The CDR3 is made up of 16 amino acids. The trim removed 2 bases at V and 8 bases at J, leaving 12 bases unmatched. The V gene's germline CDR1 is KGHSH and CDR2 LQKENI. The CDR3 reads CASSPIPGQGLRGYTF. As DNA, the CDR3 is TGTGCCAGCTCACCAATCCCGGGACAGGGATTGAGGGGCTACACCTTC.

The chain links TRBV5-1 to TRBJ1-2, with TRBD1 matching over 7 bases. This CDR3 is built from 13 residues. V was pared by 4 bases and J by 3 bases, with 3 bases of the junction left unmatched. Germline CDR1 and CDR2: SGHRS and YFSETQ. CDR3 residues: CASSTGQDYGYTF. As DNA, the CDR3 is TGCGCCAGCAGCACTGGACAGGACTATGGCTACACCTTC.

This sequence joins TRBV7-8 and TRBJ2-3, with a weak D call TRBD2 (5 bases). Trimming took off 1 base at V and 2 bases at J, with 7 bases between the two ends. In germline, CDR1 is SGHVS, CDR2 FQNEAQ. This CDR3 spans 14 amino acids. CDR3 in amino acids: CASSLELVTDTQYF. The CDR3 DNA is TGTGCCAGCAGCTTAGAACTAGTCACAGATACGCAGTATTTT.

The J gene is TRBJ2-7, the V gene TRBV5-4; TRBD2 matches 12 bases. Germline V gene sequence: CDR1 SGHNT, CDR2 YYREEE (reference sequence). This CDR3 is 15 amino acids long. The V segment lost 4 bases and the J segment 2 bases; nucleotides outside the gene matches: 4. CDR3: CASSKGLAGTYEQYF. As DNA, the CDR3 is TGTGCCAGCAGCAAAGGACTAGCGGGAACCTACGAGCAGTACTTC. Filled out from reference TRBV5-4 and TRBJ2-7, the complete variable domain reads ETGVTQSPTHLIKTRGQQVTLRCSSQSGHNTVSWYQQALGQGPQFIFQYYREEENGRGNFPPRFSGLQFPNYSSELNVNALELDDSALYLCASSKGLAGTYEQYFGPGTRLTVT.

The genes are TRBV27 and TRBJ2-6, with no clear D. CDR3 length: 15 amino acids. Germline loops: CDR1 MNHEY, CDR2 SMNVEV (reference sequence). Trimming shortened V by 2 bases and J by 1 base, and 6 bases separated the two germline ends. The chain's CDR3 is CASSLAVSGANVLTF. The DNA for the CDR3 is TGTGCCAGCAGTTTAGCGGTGTCTGGGGCCAACGTCCTGACTTTC.

V and J are TRBV5-8 and TRBJ2-1; the D gene is possibly TRBD2 (5 bases). Per germline, CDR1 SGHTS and CDR2 YDEGEE. The CDR3 length is 16 residues. Between the trimmed V and J ends, which lost 1 base and 0 bases, there was a span of 11 bases. The CDR3 region is CASSLRHGSSYNEQFF. The CDR3 DNA reads TGTGCCAGCAGCTTGCGTCATGGGAGCTCCTACAATGAGCAGTTCTTC. Full variable domain (outside the CDR3, taken from reference TRBV5-8 and TRBJ2-1): EAGVTQSPTHLIKTRGQQATLRCSPISGHTSVYWYQQALGLGLQFLLWYDEGEERNRGNFPPRFSGRQFPNYSSELNVNALELEDSALYLCASSLRHGSSYNEQFFGPGTRLTVL.

The chain employs TRBV27 and TRBJ2-3, with D perhaps matching TRBD1 (6 bases). The CDR3 has 16 amino acids. V was trimmed by 6 bases and J by 2 bases, leaving 18 bases between them. Germline V gene data show CDR1 as MNHEY and CDR2 as SMNVEV (reference sequence). CDR3 in DNA: TGTGCCAGCAGACCACTGGGGGCAGGTTACACAGATACGCAGTATTTT. Translation gives CASRPLGAGYTDTQYF.

V gene TRBV11-3 combines with J gene TRBJ2-2; possible D gene TRBD1, 6 bases. Germline CDR1 and CDR2: SGHNT and YENEEA. The CDR3 contains 15 residues. V gave up 6 bases and J gave up 4 bases, with 15 bases separating them. The CDR3 sequence is CASSPRQETTGELFF. In nucleotides, the CDR3 is TGTGCCAGCAGTCCGAGACAGGAGACCACCGGGGAGCTGTTTTTT.

The chain carries TRBV5-1 and TRBJ1-4; D gene unclear. V shed 2 bases and J shed 10 bases, with 18 bases lying between them. CDR3 size: 15 residues. Germline CDR1 SGHRS, CDR2 YFSETQ. The CDR3 protein is CASSFSDSSQGKLFF. Written as DNA, the CDR3 is TGCGCCAGCAGCTTTTCTGACTCTTCCCAAGGAAAACTGTTTTTT.

As concerns this clone: A read error may produce the germline difference seen at one junction end. The identical CDR3 is also encoded by other nucleotide sequences in the sample. The rearrangement uses TRBV5-1 and TRBJ2-2; TRBD2 matches 11 bases. Germline lookup yields CDR1 SGHRS and CDR2 YFSETQ. This CDR3 has 18 residues. The DNA of the CDR3 is TGCGCCAGTAGCTTGTCTCTAGCGGGAGGAACGAACACCGGGGAGCTGTTTTTT. It translates to CASSLSLAGGTNTGELFF.

The chain recombines TRBV7-3 with TRBJ2-1; tentative D call: TRBD1 (5 bases). Germline V gene lookup returns CDR1 SGHTA and CDR2 FQGTGA. The CDR3 runs 15 residues. Trimming removed 4 bases from V and 0 bases from J, with 10 bases in between. The CDR3 sequence is CASSSTGSSYNEQFF. CDR3 coding DNA: TGTGCCAGCAGCTCCACAGGTAGCTCCTACAATGAGCAGTTCTTC. Drawing the rest from reference TRBV7-3 and TRBJ2-1, the complete variable domain is GAGVSQTPSNKVTEKGKYVELRCDPISGHTALYWYRQSLGQGPEFLIYFQGTGAADDSGLPNDRFFAVRPEGSVSTLKIQRTERGDSAVYLCASSSTGSSYNEQFFGPGTRLTVL.

The V and J genes are TRBV28 and TRBJ1-1; 8 bases are a match to TRBD1. The CDR3 length is 15 residues. Germline assignment: CDR1 MDHEN and CDR2 SYDVKM. Germline trimming cut 0 bases from V and 5 bases from J; bases unmatched to any gene: 5. The CDR3 region is CASSLWTGARTEAFF. CDR3 DNA: TGTGCCAGCAGTTTATGGACAGGGGCGAGAACTGAAGCTTTCTTT.